Presented here are 23 T cell receptor beta chains from one specimen sequenced in a study of T cell repertoires in cytomegalovirus infection. TCRdb passed the reads through MiXCR, listing each CDR3 protein once. The sample consists of around 770,000 distinct CDR3 sequences, around 29% of them appearing once. No antigens are known for them. This sample comprised cultured CD8+ T cells from PBMCs, obtained from culture after CMV antigen stimulation. The origin of the receptors is a human donor in good health (CMV status not recorded). Some clones in this sample may be carry-over from other donors' samples.

The chain couples TRBV7-9 to TRBJ1-4; a possible D gene is TRBD1 (5 bases). Germline values: CDR1 SEHNR, CDR2 FQNEAQ (reference sequence). Trimming took 8 bases from V and 7 from J, leaving 11 bases between them. CDR3 length: 12 amino acids. CDR3 DNA sequence: TGTGCCAGCGGAGGGACTGGTGAAAAACTGTTTTTT. As protein: CASGGTGEKLFF.

The chain has TRBV27 and TRBJ2-7; D perhaps matches TRBD1 (5 bases). The CDR3 is 15 residues long. V was shortened by 5 bases and J by 2 bases, with 16 bases between the two germline ends. Germline CDR1 MNHEY, CDR2 SMNVEV (reference sequence). The CDR3 region is CASSLGGRQTYEQYF. CDR3 coding DNA: TGTGCCAGCAGTCTGGGCGGCAGACAGACCTACGAGCAGTACTTC.

This clonotype was counted only a few times. The rearrangement uses TRBV12-3 or TRBV12-4 and TRBJ2-5; D is unclear. This CDR3 contains 12 residues. Trimming removed 5 bases at V and 5 bases at J, with 9 bases between. The CDR3 bases are TGTGCCAGCAGTCCCCCCGACGAGACCCAGTACTTC. Residues: CASSPPDETQYF.

This rearrangement joins TRBV6-1 to TRBJ1-5; D perhaps matches TRBD1 (5 bases). The germline V and J ends were trimmed by 2 bases and 7 bases, with 15 bases remaining between them. The CDR3 covers 15 residues. Germline values: CDR1 MNHNS, CDR2 SASEGT. CDR3 in amino acids: CASSEFVGLVQPQHF. In DNA form, the CDR3 reads TGTGCCAGCAGTGAATTTGTGGGACTGGTGCAGCCCCAGCATTTT.

The rearrangement uses TRBV27 and TRBJ2-5, with a weak D call TRBD1 (5 bases). Trimming removed 0 bases at V and 2 bases at J, with 13 bases between. CDR1 is MNHEY, CDR2 SMNVEV, per germline (reference sequence). CDR3 length: 16 residues. The CDR3 region is CASSLSLGQIQETQYF. The CDR3 DNA reads TGTGCCAGCAGTTTATCGTTGGGGCAGATACAAGAGACCCAGTACTTC.

The chain combines TRBV5-4 with TRBJ1-4; TRBD1 matches 9 bases. The V and J ends lost 0 bases and 5 bases, in that order; junction bases with no gene match: 5. The CDR3 consists of 16 residues. Germline loops: CDR1 SGHNT, CDR2 YYREEE (reference sequence). The CDR3 nucleotides are TGTGCCAGCAGCTTGGTGGGGACAGGGTCGAATGAAAAACTGTTTTTT. Its protein is CASSLVGTGSNEKLFF.

This clonotype was recorded a few times. V is TRBV27 and J is TRBJ2-5; D gene uncertain. The CDR3 spans 13 residues. Deletions cut 0 bases from V and 6 bases from J, with 8 bases between. The germline V gene encodes CDR1 MNHEY and CDR2 SMNVEV (reference sequence). The CDR3: CASSLSLGKTQYF. For the CDR3, the DNA is TGTGCCAGCAGTTTATCTTTGGGGAAGACCCAGTACTTC.

The chain is built from TRBV20-1 and TRBJ1-4; D not resolved. Germline V gene data show CDR1 as DFQATT and CDR2 as SNEGSKA (reference sequence). This CDR3 has 14 amino acids. V dropped 0 bases and J dropped 4 bases, with 9 bases sitting between them. CDR3 nucleotides: TGCAGTGCTAGAGACAGAGAGGATAATGAAAAACTGTTTTTT. This translates into CSARDREDNEKLFF.

This clonotype showed up just a few times. This chain connects TRBV20-1 to TRBJ1-2; D ambiguous. Trimming left V 0 bases short and J 5 bases short, with 13 bases between. From germline, CDR1 is DFQATT and CDR2 SNEGSKA (reference sequence). This CDR3 is 14 amino acids long. Written as DNA, the CDR3 is TGCAGTGCTAGAGATGCGACTAGACTTTATGGCTACACCTTC. Residues: CSARDATRLYGYTF.

This rearrangement joins TRBV2 to TRBJ1-5; perhaps TRBD1 as D (6 bases). Trimming took off 4 bases at V and 5 bases at J, with 15 bases between the two ends. The CDR3 runs 15 residues. The germline V gene encodes CDR1 SNHLY and CDR2 FYNNEI. CDR3 sequence (DNA): TGTGCCAGCAGTGGTGCCGACGAGGGGGATCAGCCCCAGCATTTT. Translated: CASSGADEGDQPQHF.

The rearrangement joins TRBV6-5 to TRBJ2-2, with D possibly TRBD2 on 5 matching bases. CDR1 is MNHEY, CDR2 SVGAGI, per germline. The CDR3 loop spans 14 amino acids. The V end lost 7 bases, the J end lost 5 bases, and 14 bases lay between the germline ends. CDR3 amino acids: CASTLLGFTGELFF. CDR3 sequence (DNA): TGTGCCAGCACCTTACTAGGGTTTACCGGGGAGCTGTTTTTT.

This clonotype showed up just a few times. This chain uses TRBV27 with TRBJ2-7, with no clear D. The CDR3 extends over 10 amino acids. Between the trimmed V and J ends, which lost 2 bases and 6 bases, there was a span of 2 bases. Germline V lookup: CDR1 MNHEY, CDR2 SMNVEV (reference sequence). DNA for the CDR3: TGTGCCAGCAGTTTACCCGAGCAGTACTTC. This gives the protein CASSLPEQYF.

This clonotype has more than one count but fewer than ten. The chain is built from TRBV7-9 and TRBJ1-3; no clear D gene. The CDR3 loop spans 14 amino acids. V lost 5 bases to trimming and J lost 2 bases, with 10 bases between them. Germline V gene sequence: CDR1 SEHNR, CDR2 FQNEAQ (reference sequence). CDR3 bases: TGTGCCAGCAGCCCTGATGGTGCTGGAAACACCATATATTTT. It translates to CASSPDGAGNTIYF.

V is TRBV11-3 and J is TRBJ2-1, with D possibly matching TRBD2 (6 bases). The CDR3 consists of 16 residues. V gave up 3 bases and J gave up 2 bases, with 14 bases separating them. Germline V lookup: CDR1 SGHNT, CDR2 YENEEA. The CDR3 bases are TGTGCCAGCAGCTTGGGGGGTCTAGCCCCCTACAATGAGCAGTTCTTC. It translates to CASSLGGLAPYNEQFF.

The genes are TRBV7-6 and TRBJ2-1; no firm D call. The V and J ends lost 3 bases and 8 bases respectively, with 14 bases between them. Germline CDR1 SGHVS, CDR2 FNYEAQ. The CDR3 contains 14 residues. CDR3 sequence (DNA): TGTGCCAGCAGCTTGGCTCCCTCGGGCGATGAGCAGTTCTTC. This sequence encodes CASSLAPSGDEQFF. The complete variable domain, with remaining parts taken from reference TRBV7-6 and TRBJ2-1, reads GAGVSQSPRYKVTKRGQDVALRCDPISGHVSLYWYRQALGQGPEFLTYFNYEAQQDKSGLPNDRFSAERPEGSISTLTIQRTEQRDSAMYRCASSLAPSGDEQFFGPGTRLTVL.

This clonotype occurred a few times. The gene calls are TRBV4-1 and TRBJ1-1; no reliable D call. With 0 bases removed from V and 6 bases from J, the gap between germline ends came to 17 bases. The CDR3 is 16 amino acids. CDR1 and CDR2 from the germline V gene are MGHRA and YSYEKL. The CDR3 DNA sequence: TGCGCCAGCAGCCAAGACCCAGGATGGGCCAACGCTGAAGCTTTCTTT. Translation: CASSQDPGWANAEAFF.

This clonotype was seen a handful of times. The chain is built from TRBV10-3 and TRBJ1-1; tentative D call: TRBD1 (5 bases). The CDR3 has 15 residues. CDR1 and CDR2 (germline): ENHRY, SYGVKD. Trimming took off 7 bases at V and 1 base at J, with 16 bases between the two ends. The CDR3 nucleotides are TGTGCCATCAACCAAGTCAGGGCCGGGAACACTGAAGCTTTCTTT. Encoded protein: CAINQVRAGNTEAFF.

This clonotype has only a few counts. V is TRBV19 and J is TRBJ2-1, with 8 bases matching TRBD2. The J segment lost 10 bases and the V segment lost 7 bases, leaving 15 bases of the junction unmatched. CDR1 LNHDA and CDR2 SQIVND come from the germline V gene (reference sequence). This CDR3 is built from 15 residues. This chain's CDR3 is CASTISGGRRGEQFF. The DNA for the CDR3 is TGTGCCAGTACCATAAGCGGGGGCCGCCGGGGAGAGCAGTTCTTC.

This clonotype came up a few times. The chain couples TRBV14 to TRBJ2-1, with a possible D match to TRBD2 (6 bases). The V end was cut by 1 base, the J end by 0 bases, with 10 bases between. Germline V gene data show CDR1 as SGHDN and CDR2 as FVKESK. This CDR3 region has 16 residues. CDR3 nucleotides: TGTGCCAGCAGCCAAGGGGGGGTAAGCTCCTACAATGAGCAGTTCTTC. It translates to CASSQGGVSSYNEQFF.

This clonotype has more than one count but fewer than ten. The V call is TRBV28, the J call TRBJ1-1, with D possibly being TRBD1 (5 bases). V was trimmed by 3 bases and J by 5 bases, leaving 22 bases between them. Germline V lookup: CDR1 MDHEN, CDR2 SYDVKM. This CDR3 spans 17 amino acids. DNA for the CDR3: TGTGCCAGCAGTTTTTTTTTCCCAGCAGGGCGGGGAACTGAAGCTTTCTTT. Amino acid sequence: CASSFFFPAGRGTEAFF. Using reference TRBV28 and TRBJ1-1 for the parts outside the CDR3, the full variable domain is DVKVTQSSRYLVKRTGEKVFLECVQDMDHENMFWYRQDPGLGLRLIYFSYDVKMKEKGDIPEGYSVSREKKERFSLILESASTNQTSMYLCASSFFFPAGRGTEAFFGQGTRLTVV.

The chain employs TRBV11-2 and TRBJ1-1; 9 bases agree with TRBD1. V shed 3 bases, J shed 6 bases, and the junction held 14 bases outside the gene matches. Germline V CDR1 and CDR2: SGHAT, FQNNGV. This CDR3 is 17 amino acids long. This chain's CDR3 is CASSFWDRVRAGSEAFF. In DNA form, the CDR3 reads TGTGCCAGCAGCTTCTGGGACAGGGTGAGGGCCGGGTCTGAAGCTTTCTTT.

This clonotype showed up just a few times. The chain employs TRBV5-1 and TRBJ2-1, with TRBD2 identical over 9 bases. Germline V gene data show CDR1 as SGHRS and CDR2 as YFSETQ. V dropped 4 bases and J dropped 1; count of bases not matched to a gene: 6. This CDR3 contains 16 residues. The chain's CDR3 is CASSPILAGSYNEQFF. The CDR3 DNA is TGCGCCAGCAGCCCCATTCTAGCGGGGTCCTACAATGAGCAGTTCTTC.

Note on this clonotype: Possible read error: a much larger clone is one base away. Likely a read error: the CDR3 ends without its conserved phenylalanine or tryptophan. This chain joins TRBV5-1 and TRBJ2-1, with D unresolved. CDR3 length: 12 amino acids. Germline V gene lookup returns CDR1 SGHRS and CDR2 YFSETQ. Trimming took off 4 bases at V and 5 bases at J, with 7 bases between the two ends. CDR3 sequence: CASSTGHNEQFL. The CDR3 DNA reads TGCGCCAGCAGCACCGGGCACAATGAGCAGTTCCTC.